Below, 20 T cell receptor beta chains from the same sample are listed, as sequenced in a study of blood T cell repertoires in COVID-19. Measured with immunoSEQ multiplex PCR; TCRdb has only the in-frame clones, and not every one. The sample holds around 50,000 clones, 82% seen once. The sequenced material came from peripheral blood. The receptors were sampled from a woman aged 60-75 years with acute or convalescent COVID-19.

The V gene is TRBV12-3 or TRBV12-4, the J gene TRBJ2-7; the match to TRBD1 covers 7 bases. Unmatched junction bases numbered 4, after V lost 7 bases and J lost 4 bases. This CDR3 comprises 12 residues. DNA of the CDR3: TGTGCCAGCACCACGACAGGGTACGAGCAGTACTTC. It specifies CASTTTGYEQYF.

The chain combines TRBV7-2 with TRBJ1-2; 7 bases map to TRBD1. Germline V gene data show CDR1 as SGHTA and CDR2 as FQGNSA. J gave up 6 bases and V 4 bases, and 11 bases lay outside the gene matches. This CDR3 spans 15 amino acids. CDR3 sequence reads: CASSSRLQGRNGYTF. The CDR3 DNA reads TGTGCCAGCAGCTCCCGCTTACAGGGGAGGAATGGCTACACCTTC.

The CDR3 protein is CASSAPNRVAIYF. CDR3 in DNA: TGTGCCAGCAGCGCCCCCAACAGGGTCGCCATATATTTT. This chain uses TRBV9 with TRBJ1-3; D might be TRBD1 (6 bases). Trimming shortened V by 3 bases and J by 11 bases, and 15 bases separated the two germline ends. CDR3 size: 13 residues. CDR1 and CDR2 from the germline V gene are SGDLS and YYNGEE.

This clone has just one count. The rearrangement links TRBV5-1 to TRBJ2-1; 8 nucleotides align to TRBD1. This CDR3 comprises 12 residues. Germline lookup yields CDR1 SGHRS and CDR2 YFSETQ. Trimming at V came to 2 bases and at J to 8 bases, leaving 0 bases not matched to a gene. CDR3 in amino acids: CASSLQGDEQFF. The CDR3 bases are TGCGCCAGCAGCTTACAGGGGGATGAGCAGTTCTTC.

This chain links TRBV29-1 with TRBJ2-3; TRBD2 is a possible D gene (5 bases). The CDR3 length is 14 residues. Trimming shortened V by 0 bases and J by 1 base, and 8 bases separated the two germline ends. CDR1 and CDR2 (germline): SQVTM, ANQGSEA. The CDR3 spells CSVEDRTRTDTQYF. DNA of the CDR3: TGCAGCGTTGAAGACCGGACTCGCACAGATACGCAGTATTTT.

The CDR3 DNA sequence: TGTGCCAGCAGTACCTCCGGGGGAGGCTTCCACGAGCAGTACTTC. This encodes CASSTSGGGFHEQYF. The V gene is TRBV25-1, the J gene TRBJ2-7; a possible D gene is TRBD2 (6 bases). V lost 5 bases to trimming and J lost 5 bases, with 19 bases between them. Germline CDR1 reads MGHDK; CDR2 reads SYGVNS. The CDR3 spans 15 residues.

The chain combines TRBV12-5 with TRBJ1-2, with a possible D match to TRBD1 (6 bases). CDR3 size: 13 residues. Between the trimmed V and J ends, which lost 4 bases and 6 bases, there was a span of 12 bases. CDR1 LGHNT and CDR2 FRNRAP come from the germline V gene. The CDR3 is CASGSQGIHGYTF. For the CDR3, the DNA is TGTGCTAGTGGTTCGCAGGGGATACATGGCTACACCTTC.

The rearrangement joins TRBV5-6 to TRBJ2-7, with a weak D call TRBD2 (6 bases). The CDR3 is 13 residues long. CDR1 is SGHDT and CDR2 is YYEEEE in the germline V gene. V was pared by 4 bases and J by 5 bases, with 13 bases between. The DNA of the CDR3 is TGTGCCAGCAGCGTGAACGGCGGGAACGAGCAGTACTTC. It translates to CASSVNGGNEQYF.

The V and J genes are TRBV6-1 and TRBJ2-5, with a weak D call TRBD2 (5 bases). CDR1 is MNHNS and CDR2 is SASEGT in the germline V gene. The CDR3 length is 15 residues. With 2 bases removed from V and 2 bases from J, the gap between germline ends came to 12 bases. The CDR3 is CASSERKRIQETQYF. CDR3 sequence (DNA): TGTGCCAGCAGTGAAAGGAAGCGGATTCAAGAGACCCAGTACTTC.

The chain couples TRBV7-6 to TRBJ2-3; 11 positions agree with TRBD2. Germline V gene data show CDR1 as SGHVS and CDR2 as FNYEAQ. This CDR3 contains 15 residues. V shed 5 bases and J 1 base; nucleotides not matched to a gene: 2. The CDR3: CASSQLAGGTDTQYF. For the CDR3, the DNA is TGTGCCAGCAGCCAACTAGCGGGGGGCACAGATACGCAGTATTTT.

The gene calls are TRBV20-1 and TRBJ2-3, with a tentative D call TRBD1 (7 bases). The CDR3 is 14 amino acids. Trimming stripped 6 bases from V and 2 bases from J, with 15 bases between. Germline V lookup: CDR1 DFQATT, CDR2 SNEGSKA (reference sequence). The CDR3 DNA is TGCAGTGCCAGTGGAGGGGGCTTCACAGATACGCAGTATTTT. Protein sequence: CSASGGGFTDTQYF.

The gene calls are TRBV29-1 and TRBJ2-5; possibly TRBD1 for D (5 bases). This CDR3 spans 12 amino acids. The V end was cut by 8 bases, the J end by 2 bases, with 12 bases between. Germline V gene data show CDR1 as SQVTM and CDR2 as ANQGSEA. CDR3 sequence: CSSARGQETQYF. DNA of the CDR3: TGCAGCTCTGCTAGGGGACAAGAGACCCAGTACTTC.

The chain recombines TRBV5-6 with TRBJ1-1; D is ambiguous. Per the germline V gene, CDR1 is SGHDT and CDR2 is YYEEEE. V was cut by 0 bases and J by 0 bases, with 6 bases left in between. The CDR3 totals 14 residues. CDR3 in amino acids: CASSLETLNTEAFF. The CDR3, as DNA: TGTGCCAGCAGCTTGGAGACACTGAACACTGAAGCTTTCTTT.

The chain combines TRBV7-9 with TRBJ1-3, with D maybe TRBD1 (5 bases). The CDR3 spans 17 residues. V was clipped by 1 base and J by 3 bases, with 16 bases between them. The germline gives CDR1 SEHNR, CDR2 FQNEAQ (reference sequence). The CDR3 region is CASSLVGLASGGNTIYF. The CDR3 DNA is TGTGCCAGCAGCTTAGTGGGACTGGCGAGTGGTGGAAACACCATATATTTT. Supplemented by reference TRBV7-9 and TRBJ1-3, the full variable domain reads DTGVSQNPRHKITKRGQNVTFRCDPISEHNRLYWYRQTLGQGPEFLTYFQNEAQLEKSRLLSDRFSAERPKGSFSTLEIQRTEQGDSAMYLCASSLVGLASGGNTIYFGEGSWLTVV.

This chain connects TRBV3-1 (or the pseudogene TRBV3-2) to TRBJ1-1, with unresolved D. Germline V lookup: CDR1 LGHDT, CDR2 YNNKEL (reference sequence). The CDR3 runs 15 residues. Trimming stripped 8 bases from V and 0 bases from J, with 16 bases between. CDR3 sequence (DNA): TGTGCCAGCGCCCAAGAGACCGGGATGAACACTGAAGCTTTCTTT. It yields the protein CASAQETGMNTEAFF.

This clone turned up a few times. The chain combines TRBV7-2 with TRBJ1-2, with D unclear. CDR3 size: 14 residues. Germline-derived CDR1 and CDR2 are SGHTA and FQGNSA. The ends were cut back, 1 base at V and 5 bases at J, with 11 bases in the middle. The CDR3 loop is CASSLGRAGYGYTF. The CDR3 DNA reads as TGTGCCAGCAGCTTAGGGCGGGCGGGTTATGGCTACACCTTC.

This chain joins TRBV19 and TRBJ2-5; TRBD2 agrees at 8 bases. V was clipped by 4 bases and J by 1 base; unmatched bases: 2. The CDR3 consists of 14 residues. CDR1 is LNHDA, CDR2 SQIVND, per germline (reference sequence). The CDR3 sequence is CASSTLAGQETQYF. The CDR3 DNA reads TGTGCCAGTAGTACTCTAGCGGGCCAAGAGACCCAGTACTTC. The full variable domain, completed using reference TRBV19 and TRBJ2-5, is DGGITQSPKYLFRKEGQNVTLSCEQNLNHDAMYWYRQDPGQGLRLIYYSQIVNDFQKGDIAEGYSVSREKKESFPLTVTSAQKNPTAFYLCASSTLAGQETQYFGPGTRLLVL.

This clone was seen more than once but under ten times. This chain uses TRBV19 with TRBJ1-2; 8 positions match TRBD1. Germline values: CDR1 LNHDA, CDR2 SQIVND (reference sequence). V shed 5 bases and J 6 bases; nucleotides not matched to a gene: 11. CDR3 length equals 15 residues. CDR3 bases: TGTGCCAGTAGTGCCGCAGGGGGCGCAGGAGATGGCTACACCTTC. This gives the protein CASSAAGGAGDGYTF.

The chain carries TRBV6-2 or TRBV6-3 and TRBJ2-3; 7 bases are a match to TRBD1. After removal of 5 bases from V and 2 bases from J, the junction contained 4 bases not matched to a gene. CDR1 and CDR2 (germline): MNHEY, SVGEGT. This CDR3 region has 14 residues. CDR3 bases: TGTGCCAGCAGTCTAGACAGGGCCACAGATACGCAGTATTTT. Its translation is CASSLDRATDTQYF.

The gene calls are TRBV7-8 and TRBJ2-2, with TRBD1 matching 7 bases. CDR3 length: 16 residues. Trimming at V came to 4 bases and at J to 0 bases, leaving 5 bases not matched to a gene. Germline CDR1 is SGHVS and CDR2 is FQNEAQ. The CDR3 DNA reads as TGTGCCAGCAGCTCCGACAGGGTCGCGAACACCGGGGAGCTGTTTTTT. Amino acids: CASSSDRVANTGELFF. Together with reference TRBV7-8 and TRBJ2-2, the CDR3 gives the full variable domain: GAGVSQSPRYKVAKRGQDVALRCDPISGHVSLFWYQQALGQGPEFLTYFQNEAQLDKSGLPSDRFFAERPEGSVSTLKIQRTQQEDSAVYLCASSSDRVANTGELFFGEGSRLTVL.